The entry below gives a single T cell receptor beta chain sequence along with its context. What it binds is unknown. The PCR employed 60 Vbeta primers together with 13 Jbeta primers. Repertoires were generated with immunoSEQ multiplex PCR, while TCRdb's copy carries only in-frame clones and drops some. This table holds about 130,000 clones, about three quarters found once. This sample stems from a study of cytomegalovirus exposure and HLA in healthy donors. Findings of the study overall: A list of roughly 160 TCR beta chains associated with cytomegalovirus was given. Rare sequences made up most TCRs, while some public TCRs were found in many donors.

The CDR3 runs 16 residues. Germline V gives CDR1 SEHNR, CDR2 FQNEAQ (reference sequence). V shed 5 bases, J shed 1 base, and the junction held 9 bases outside the gene matches. V is TRBV7-9 and J is TRBJ2-3, with 7 positions matching TRBD1. The clonotype comes from a female donor in good health and CMV-seropositive. Input material: PBMCs. The CDR3 DNA follows: TGTGCCAGCAGCCGTCGAGCCGGACAGGGCACAGATACGCAGTATTTT. Encoded protein: CASSRRAGQGTDTQYF.